The next 2 T cell receptor beta chains were all read from a single sample in a study of T cell clonality in common variable immunodeficiency. Broader study findings: Reportedly, TCR beta sequences from common variable immunodeficiency showed fewer deletions and N-nucleotide insertions.

Their target antigens are unknown. Libraries were prepared by immunoSEQ multiplex PCR; TCRdb keeps only in-frame clonotypes and omits some of them. Altogether approximately 35,000 clones were found in the sample, and no singletons occur. Source material: peripheral blood mononuclear cells. Receptors were obtained from a human donor with common variable immunodeficiency.

This clone came up many times. The read falls 3 residues short of the CDR3 end, and the missing part is taken from the germline J gene. The V and J genes are TRBV6-1 and TRBJ2-7, with D possibly TRBD1 on 5 matching bases. CDR3 length: 15 residues. CDR1 is MNHNS, CDR2 SASEGT, per germline. With 1 base removed from V and 4 bases from J, the gap between germline ends came to 14 bases. The part of the CDR3 DNA that was read is TGTGCCAGCAGTGAAGGAAGCCAGGGTCGGTACGAG. Its translation is CASSEGSQGRYE. The whole CDR3 sequence reads CASSEGSQGRYEQYF.

This clone was recorded a few times. The read ends 3 residues early relative to the CDR3; the germline J gene fills the gap. V and J are TRBV7-2 and TRBJ1-5; TRBD1 is a possible D gene (5 bases). Trimming took off 7 bases at V and 4 bases at J, with 14 bases between the two ends. Germline V gene sequence: CDR1 SGHTA, CDR2 FQGNSA. The CDR3 contains 14 residues. The CDR3 loop is CASMRGPGNQPQHF. The sequenced CDR3 bases are TGTGCCAGCATGCGGGGCCCAGGTAATCAGCCC.